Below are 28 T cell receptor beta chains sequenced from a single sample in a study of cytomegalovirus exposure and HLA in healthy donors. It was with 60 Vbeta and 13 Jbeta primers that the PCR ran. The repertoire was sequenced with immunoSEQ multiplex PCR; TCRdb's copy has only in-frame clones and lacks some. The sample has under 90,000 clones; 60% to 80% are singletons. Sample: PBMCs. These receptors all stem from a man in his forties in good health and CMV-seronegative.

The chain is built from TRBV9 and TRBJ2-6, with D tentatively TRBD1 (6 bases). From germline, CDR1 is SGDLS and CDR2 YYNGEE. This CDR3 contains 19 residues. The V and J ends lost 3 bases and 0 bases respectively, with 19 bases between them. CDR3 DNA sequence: TGTGCCAGCAGCGGTCCCCAGGGGCGGTCCCTCTCTGGGGCCAACGTCCTGACTTTC. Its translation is CASSGPQGRSLSGANVLTF.

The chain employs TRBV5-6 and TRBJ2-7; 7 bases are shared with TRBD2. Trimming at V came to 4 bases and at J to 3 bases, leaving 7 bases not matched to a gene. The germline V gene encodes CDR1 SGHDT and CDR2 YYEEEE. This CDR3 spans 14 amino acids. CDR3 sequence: CASSSSGRDYEQYF. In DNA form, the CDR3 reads TGTGCCAGCAGCAGTAGCGGGCGAGACTACGAGCAGTACTTC.

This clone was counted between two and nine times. The CDR3 sequence is CASSLGIRASNYGYTF. The CDR3, as DNA: TGTGCCAGCAGCTTGGGGATCAGGGCCTCGAACTATGGCTACACCTTC. The rearrangement joins TRBV5-4 to TRBJ1-2, with D maybe TRBD1 (5 bases). Germline V gene sequence: CDR1 SGHNT, CDR2 YYREEE (reference sequence). V was cut by 0 bases and J by 2 bases, with 14 bases left in between. The CDR3 length is 16 residues.

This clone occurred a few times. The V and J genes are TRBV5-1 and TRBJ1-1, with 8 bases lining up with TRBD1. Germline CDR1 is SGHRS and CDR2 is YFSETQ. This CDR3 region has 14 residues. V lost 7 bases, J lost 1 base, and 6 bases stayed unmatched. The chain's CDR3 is CASLGQGENTEAFF. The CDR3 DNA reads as TGCGCCAGCCTAGGACAGGGCGAGAACACTGAAGCTTTCTTT.

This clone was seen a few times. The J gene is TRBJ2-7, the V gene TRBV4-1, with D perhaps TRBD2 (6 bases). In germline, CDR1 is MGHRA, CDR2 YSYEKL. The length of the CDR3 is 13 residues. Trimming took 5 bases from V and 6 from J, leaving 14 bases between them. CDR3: CASSGWKEGEQYF. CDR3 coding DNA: TGCGCCAGCAGCGGATGGAAGGAGGGCGAGCAGTACTTC.

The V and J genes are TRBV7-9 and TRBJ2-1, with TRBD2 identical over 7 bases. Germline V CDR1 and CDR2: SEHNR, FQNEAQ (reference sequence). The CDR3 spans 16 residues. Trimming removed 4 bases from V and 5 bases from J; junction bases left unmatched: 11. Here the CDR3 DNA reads TGTGCCAGCAGCTCCCCTTGGTGGGGGGGGAACAATGAGCAGTTCTTC. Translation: CASSSPWWGGNNEQFF.

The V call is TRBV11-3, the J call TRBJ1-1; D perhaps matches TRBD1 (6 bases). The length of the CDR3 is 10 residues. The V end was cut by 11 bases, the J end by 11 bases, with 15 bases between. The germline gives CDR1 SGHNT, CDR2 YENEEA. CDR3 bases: TGTGCCCCCCACAGGGACGACGCTTTCTTT. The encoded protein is CAPHRDDAFF.

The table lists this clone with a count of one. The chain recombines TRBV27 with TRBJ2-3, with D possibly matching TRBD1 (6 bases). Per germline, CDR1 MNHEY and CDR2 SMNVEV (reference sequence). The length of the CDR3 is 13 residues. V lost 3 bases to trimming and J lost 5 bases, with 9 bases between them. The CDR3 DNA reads TGTGCCAGCAGTTTTGGGGGCGGAGATACGCAGTATTTT. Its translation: CASSFGGGDTQYF.

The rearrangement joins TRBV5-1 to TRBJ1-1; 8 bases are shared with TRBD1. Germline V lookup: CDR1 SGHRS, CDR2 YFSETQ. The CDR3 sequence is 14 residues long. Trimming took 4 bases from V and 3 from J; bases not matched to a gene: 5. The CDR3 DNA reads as TGCGCCAGCAGCGTCACAGGGGGAGACACTGAAGCTTTCTTT. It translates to CASSVTGGDTEAFF.

CDR3 in amino acids: CASSKDRGRAFF. The CDR3 DNA reads TGTGCCAGCAGCAAAGATCGGGGTAGGGCTTTCTTT. The genes are TRBV13 and TRBJ1-1; D is unresolved. The CDR3 loop spans 12 amino acids. Trimming pared 5 bases from V and 11 bases from J, leaving 15 bases between. Germline V CDR1 and CDR2: PRHDT, FYEKMQ (reference sequence).

The CDR3 nucleotides are TGTGCCAGCAGCCAACAGGGTATTGGCTACACCTTC. Its translation: CASSQQGIGYTF. The rearrangement uses TRBV9 and TRBJ1-2, with D possibly being TRBD1 (6 bases). CDR1 is SGDLS, CDR2 YYNGEE, per germline. This CDR3 region has 12 residues. V was cut by 4 bases and J by 7 bases, with 11 bases left in between.

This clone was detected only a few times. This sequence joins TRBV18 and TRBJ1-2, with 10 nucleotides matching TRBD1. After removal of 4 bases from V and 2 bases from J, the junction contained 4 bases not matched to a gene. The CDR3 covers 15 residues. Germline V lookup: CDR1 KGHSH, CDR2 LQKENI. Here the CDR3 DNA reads TGTGCCAGCTCACTGGCGGGACAGGGGAACTATGGCTACACCTTC. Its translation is CASSLAGQGNYGYTF.

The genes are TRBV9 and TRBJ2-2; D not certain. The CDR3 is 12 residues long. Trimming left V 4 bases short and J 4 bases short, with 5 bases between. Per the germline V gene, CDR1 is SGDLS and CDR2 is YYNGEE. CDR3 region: CASSSGTGELFF. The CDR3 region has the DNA TGTGCCAGCAGCTCGGGCACCGGGGAGCTGTTTTTT.

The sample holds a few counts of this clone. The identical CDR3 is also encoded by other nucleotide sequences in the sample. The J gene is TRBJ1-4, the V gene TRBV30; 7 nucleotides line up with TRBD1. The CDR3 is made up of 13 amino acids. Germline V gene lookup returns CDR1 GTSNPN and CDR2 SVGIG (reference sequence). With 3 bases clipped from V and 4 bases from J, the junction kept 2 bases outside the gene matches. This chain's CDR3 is CAWSRDSNEKLFF. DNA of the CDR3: TGTGCCTGGAGCCGGGACAGTAATGAAAAACTGTTTTTT.

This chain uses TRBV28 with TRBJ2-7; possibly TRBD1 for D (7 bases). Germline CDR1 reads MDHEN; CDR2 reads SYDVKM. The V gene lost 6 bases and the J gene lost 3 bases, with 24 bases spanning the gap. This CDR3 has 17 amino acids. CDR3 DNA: TGTGCCAGCAGAAGTTCCCTAACAGGGGACTCGGGCTACGAGCAGTACTTC. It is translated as CASRSSLTGDSGYEQYF.

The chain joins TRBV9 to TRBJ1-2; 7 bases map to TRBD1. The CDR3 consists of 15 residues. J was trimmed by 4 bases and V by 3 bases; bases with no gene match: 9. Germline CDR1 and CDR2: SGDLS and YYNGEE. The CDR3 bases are TGTGCCAGCAGCGAGGGAAAACAGGGGACCTATGGCTACACCTTC. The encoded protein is CASSEGKQGTYGYTF.

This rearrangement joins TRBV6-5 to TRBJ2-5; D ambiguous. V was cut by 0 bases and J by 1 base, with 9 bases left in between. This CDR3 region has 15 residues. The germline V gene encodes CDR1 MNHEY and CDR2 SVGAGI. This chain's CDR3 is CASSYSIGIQETQYF. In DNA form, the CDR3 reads TGTGCCAGCAGTTACTCGATTGGCATCCAAGAGACCCAGTACTTC.

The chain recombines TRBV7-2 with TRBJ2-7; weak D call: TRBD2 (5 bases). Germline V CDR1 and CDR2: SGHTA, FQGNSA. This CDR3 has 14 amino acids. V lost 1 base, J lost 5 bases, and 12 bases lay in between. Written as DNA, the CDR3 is TGTGCCAGCAGCTTAGGAGGGATTTGGAACGAGCAGTACTTC. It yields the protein CASSLGGIWNEQYF. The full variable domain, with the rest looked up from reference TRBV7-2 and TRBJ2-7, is GAGVSQSPSNKVTEKGKDVELRCDPISGHTALYWYRQSLGQGLEFLIYFQGNSAPDKSGLPSDRFSAERTGGSVSTLTIQRTQQEDSAVYLCASSLGGIWNEQYFGPGTRLTVT.

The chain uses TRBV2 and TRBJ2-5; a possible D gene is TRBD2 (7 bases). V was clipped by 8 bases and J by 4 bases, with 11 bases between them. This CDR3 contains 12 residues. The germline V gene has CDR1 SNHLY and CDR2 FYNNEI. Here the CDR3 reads CASRGAGETQYF. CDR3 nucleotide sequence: TGTGCCAGCCGGGGGGCGGGAGAGACCCAGTACTTC.

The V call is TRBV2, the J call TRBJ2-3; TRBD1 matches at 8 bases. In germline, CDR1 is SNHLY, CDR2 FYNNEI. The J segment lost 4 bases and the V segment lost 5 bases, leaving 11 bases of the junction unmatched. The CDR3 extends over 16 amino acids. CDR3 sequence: CASSKRTGPIPDTQYF. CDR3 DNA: TGTGCCAGCAGTAAAAGGACAGGGCCGATTCCAGATACGCAGTATTTT. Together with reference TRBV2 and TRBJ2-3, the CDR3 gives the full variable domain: EPEVTQTPSHQVTQMGQEVILRCVPISNHLYFYWYRQILGQKVEFLVSFYNNEISEKSEIFDDQFSVERPDGSNFTLKIRSTKLEDSAMYFCASSKRTGPIPDTQYFGPGTRLTVL.

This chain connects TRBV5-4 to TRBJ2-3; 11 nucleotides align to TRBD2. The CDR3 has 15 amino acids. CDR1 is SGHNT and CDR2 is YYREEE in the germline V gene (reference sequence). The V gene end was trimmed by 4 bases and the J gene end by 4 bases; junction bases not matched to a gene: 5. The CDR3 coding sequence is TGTGCCAGCAGCCCGGCACTAGCGGGAGCAGATACGCAGTATTTT. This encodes CASSPALAGADTQYF.

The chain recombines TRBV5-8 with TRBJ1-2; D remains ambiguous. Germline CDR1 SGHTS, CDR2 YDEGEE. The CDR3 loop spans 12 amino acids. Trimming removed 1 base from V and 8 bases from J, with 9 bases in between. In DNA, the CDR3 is TGTGCCAGCAGCTTGACAGTTGGGGGCTACACCTTC. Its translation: CASSLTVGGYTF. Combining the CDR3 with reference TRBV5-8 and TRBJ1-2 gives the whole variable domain EAGVTQSPTHLIKTRGQQATLRCSPISGHTSVYWYQQALGLGLQFLLWYDEGEERNRGNFPPRFSGRQFPNYSSELNVNALELEDSALYLCASSLTVGGYTFGSGTRLTVV.

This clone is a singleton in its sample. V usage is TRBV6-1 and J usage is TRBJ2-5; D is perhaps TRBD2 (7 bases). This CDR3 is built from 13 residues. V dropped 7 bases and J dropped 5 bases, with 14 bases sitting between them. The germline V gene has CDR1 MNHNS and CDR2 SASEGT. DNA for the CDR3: TGTGCCAGCACTATACAGGGAGGGGAGACCCAGTACTTC. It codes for CASTIQGGETQYF.

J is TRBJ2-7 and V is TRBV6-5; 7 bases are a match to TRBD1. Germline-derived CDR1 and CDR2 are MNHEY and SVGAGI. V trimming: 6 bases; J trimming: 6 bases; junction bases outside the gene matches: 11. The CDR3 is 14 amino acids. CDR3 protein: CASSQTGVLSEQYF. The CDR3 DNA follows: TGTGCCAGCAGCCAAACAGGGGTTCTTTCCGAGCAGTACTTC.

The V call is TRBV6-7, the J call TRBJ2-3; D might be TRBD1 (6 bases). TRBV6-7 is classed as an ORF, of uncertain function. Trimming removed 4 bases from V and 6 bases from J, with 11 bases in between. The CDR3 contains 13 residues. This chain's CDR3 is CASSFGRGDTQYF. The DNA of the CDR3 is TGTGCCAGCAGTTTCGGAAGGGGGGATACGCAGTATTTT.

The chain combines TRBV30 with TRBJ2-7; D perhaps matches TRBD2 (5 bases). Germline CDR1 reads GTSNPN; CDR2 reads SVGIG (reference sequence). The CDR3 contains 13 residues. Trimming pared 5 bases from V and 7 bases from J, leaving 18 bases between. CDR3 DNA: TGTGCCTGGGGCATACGGGGTTCTGGGGAGCAGTACTTC. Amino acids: CAWGIRGSGEQYF. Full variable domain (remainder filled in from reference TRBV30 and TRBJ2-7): SQTIHQWPATLVQPVGSPLSLECTVEGTSNPNLYWYRQAAGRGLQLLFYSVGIGQISSEVPQNLSASRPQDRQFILSSKKLLLSDSGFYLCAWGIRGSGEQYFGPGTRLTVT.

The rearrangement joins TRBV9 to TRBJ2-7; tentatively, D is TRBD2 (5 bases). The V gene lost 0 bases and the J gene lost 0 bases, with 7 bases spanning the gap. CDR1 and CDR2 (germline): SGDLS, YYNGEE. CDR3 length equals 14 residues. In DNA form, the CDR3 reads TGTGCCAGCAGCGTAGGGGAGCGCTCCTACGAGCAGTACTTC. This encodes CASSVGERSYEQYF.

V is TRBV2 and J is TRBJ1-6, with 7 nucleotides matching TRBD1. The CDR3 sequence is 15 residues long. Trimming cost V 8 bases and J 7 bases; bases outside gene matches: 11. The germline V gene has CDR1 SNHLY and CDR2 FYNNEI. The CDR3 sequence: CASSKVAGGNSPLHF. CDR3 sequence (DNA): TGTGCCAGCTCGAAAGTAGCAGGGGGGAATTCACCCCTCCACTTT.